This TCR beta chain was documented in a study of blood T cell repertoires in COVID-19. This CDR3 region has 13 residues. V was clipped by 1 base and J by 7 bases, with 8 bases between them. Germline V gene sequence: CDR1 MDHEN, CDR2 SYDVKM. The cohort comprised adults aged about 18 to 100 years residing in under 25 US areas. Here immunoSEQ multiplex PCR was the method, and the copy in TCRdb shows in-frame clones only, minus some. Counted here are approximately 260,000 clones, approximately 81% occurring once; the ten biggest clones make up approximately 6.6%. Material: PBMCs or T cells enriched from blood (not recorded which). This receptor was obtained from a woman aged 45-60 years who had been exposed to COVID-19. The J gene is TRBJ1-5, the V gene TRBV28; weak D call: TRBD1 (5 bases). This chain's CDR3 is CASSLSREQPQHF. For the CDR3, the DNA is TGTGCCAGCAGTTTATCCAGGGAACAGCCCCAGCATTTT. The complete variable domain, with remaining parts taken from reference TRBV28 and TRBJ1-5, reads DVKVTQSSRYLVKRTGEKVFLECVQDMDHENMFWYRQDPGLGLRLIYFSYDVKMKEKGDIPEGYSVSREKKERFSLILESASTNQTSMYLCASSLSREQPQHFGDGTRLSIL.